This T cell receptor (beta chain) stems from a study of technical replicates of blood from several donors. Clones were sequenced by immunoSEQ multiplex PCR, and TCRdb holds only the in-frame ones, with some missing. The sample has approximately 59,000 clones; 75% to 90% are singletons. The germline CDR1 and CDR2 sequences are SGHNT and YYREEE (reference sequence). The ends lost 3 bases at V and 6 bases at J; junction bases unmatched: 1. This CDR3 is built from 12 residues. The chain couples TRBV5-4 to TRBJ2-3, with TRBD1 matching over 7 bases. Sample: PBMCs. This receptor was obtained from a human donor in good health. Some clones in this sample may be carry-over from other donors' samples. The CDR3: CASSSRGDTQYF. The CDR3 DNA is TGTGCCAGCAGCTCCAGGGGGGATACGCAGTATTTT.